Listed below are T cell receptor beta chains from one sample, sequenced in a study of radiation and T cells in renal cell carcinoma. Clones were sequenced by immunoSEQ multiplex PCR, and TCRdb holds only the in-frame ones, with some missing. This table has around 15,000 clones, roughly 64% appearing once. This specimen was tumor tissue, taken from a patient whose treatment included radiotherapy and nephrectomy. The source is a woman in her sixties or seventies with renal cell carcinoma. The CDR3 runs from the conserved cysteine through the conserved F or W. The order of the fields is clone size, D gene, V gene, J gene, CDR3 protein, CDR3 DNA. D genes are given only for firm matches. The size of a clone is reported for some rows only, either as once, few or many, or as a class for expanded clones.

abundance: few
d_gene: NA
v_gene: TRBV6-6
j_gene: TRBJ1-4
CDR3aa: CASSYPREQNNEKLFF
CDR3nt: TGTGCCAGCAGTTACCCCCGGGAACAGAATAATGAAAAACTGTTTTTT

abundance: NA
d_gene: NA
v_gene: TRBV11-3
j_gene: TRBJ2-5
CDR3aa: CASSSAYLGETQYF
CDR3nt: TGTGCCAGCAGCTCAGCGTACCTAGGGGAGACCCAGTACTTC

abundance: NA
d_gene: NA
v_gene: TRBV19
j_gene: TRBJ1-1
CDR3aa: CASTDGDVNTEAFF
CDR3nt: TGTGCCAGTACAGACGGGGACGTGAACACTGAAGCTTTCTTT

abundance: NA
d_gene: NA
v_gene: TRBV28
j_gene: TRBJ2-7
CDR3aa: CASSLTGPYEQYF
CDR3nt: TGTGCCAGCAGTTTAACAGGGCCCTACGAGCAGTACTTC

abundance: medium-sized
d_gene: NA
v_gene: TRBV5-6
j_gene: TRBJ2-7
CDR3aa: CASSSSYEQYF
CDR3nt: TGTGCCAGCAGCTCTAGCTACGAGCAGTACTTC

abundance: few
d_gene: NA
v_gene: TRBV30
j_gene: TRBJ2-3
CDR3aa: CAWNGLSGADTQYF
CDR3nt: TGTGCCTGGAACGGACTGTCTGGGGCAGATACGCAGTATTTT

abundance: NA
d_gene: TRBD1
v_gene: TRBV6-5
j_gene: TRBJ1-1
CDR3aa: CASSSRTGTYTEAFF
CDR3nt: TGTGCCAGCAGTTCCCGGACAGGGACGTACACTGAAGCTTTCTTT

abundance: NA
d_gene: NA
v_gene: TRBV11-2
j_gene: TRBJ2-3
CDR3aa: CASNPGAAGGSGTDTQYF
CDR3nt: TGTGCCAGCAACCCGGGTGCGGCGGGTGGTAGCGGCACAGATACGCAGTATTTT

abundance: NA
d_gene: NA
v_gene: TRBV6-5
j_gene: TRBJ1-1
CDR3aa: CASSPPGRGNTEAFF
CDR3nt: TGTGCCAGCAGTCCCCCGGGGAGGGGCAACACTGAAGCTTTCTTT

abundance: NA
d_gene: TRBD2
v_gene: TRBV9
j_gene: TRBJ2-3
CDR3aa: CASSVEAGEVGTDTQYF
CDR3nt: TGTGCCAGCAGCGTAGAGGCGGGAGAAGTGGGCACAGATACGCAGTATTTT

abundance: few
d_gene: NA
v_gene: TRBV5-6
j_gene: TRBJ2-3
CDR3aa: CASSLRLSYRTDTQYF
CDR3nt: TGTGCCAGCAGCCTGCGTCTCTCCTACCGCACAGATACGCAGTATTTT

abundance: NA
d_gene: NA
v_gene: TRBV28
j_gene: TRBJ1-1
CDR3aa: CASLPHGTNTEAFF
CDR3nt: TGTGCCAGCCTTCCGCACGGGACGAACACTGAAGCTTTCTTT

abundance: NA
d_gene: TRBD1
v_gene: TRBV25-1
j_gene: TRBJ1-6
CDR3aa: CASSDPLTGGNSPLHF
CDR3nt: TGTGCCAGCAGTGATCCACTGACAGGGGGTAATTCACCCCTCCACTTT

abundance: few
d_gene: TRBD1
v_gene: TRBV5-1
j_gene: TRBJ2-3
CDR3aa: CASSLQGQGTDTQYF
CDR3nt: TGCGCCAGCAGCTTGCAGGGACAGGGGACAGATACGCAGTATTTT

abundance: once
d_gene: NA
v_gene: TRBV7-9
j_gene: TRBJ2-1
CDR3aa: CASSYRTSSYNEQFF
CDR3nt: TGTGCCAGCAGCTACAGGACGAGCTCCTACAATGAGCAGTTCTTC

abundance: NA
d_gene: TRBD1
v_gene: TRBV7-9
j_gene: TRBJ2-2
CDR3aa: CASSPKGQGATGELFF
CDR3nt: TGTGCCAGCAGCCCTAAGGGACAGGGGGCAACCGGGGAGCTGTTTTTT

abundance: few
d_gene: NA
v_gene: TRBV7-2
j_gene: TRBJ2-7
CDR3aa: CASSLALGISFTYEQYF
CDR3nt: TGTGCCAGCAGCTTAGCTCTGGGGATATCATTTACCTACGAGCAGTACTTC

abundance: once
d_gene: NA
v_gene: TRBV21-1
j_gene: TRBJ1-1
CDR3aa: CASSLRQAEAFF
CDR3nt: TGTGCCAGCAGCCTGCGACAGGCGGAAGCTTTCTTT

abundance: NA
d_gene: TRBD2
v_gene: TRBV10-3
j_gene: TRBJ2-2
CDR3aa: CATLGLAGTGELFF
CDR3nt: TGTGCCACTCTGGGGCTAGCGGGGACCGGGGAGCTGTTTTTT

abundance: NA
d_gene: NA
v_gene: TRBV30
j_gene: TRBJ2-5
CDR3aa: CAWTLRALETQYF
CDR3nt: TGTGCCTGGACCCTTAGGGCACTTGAGACCCAGTACTTC

abundance: NA
d_gene: TRBD1
v_gene: TRBV4-1
j_gene: TRBJ2-7
CDR3aa: CASSQGTGTYEQYF
CDR3nt: TGCGCCAGCAGCCAGGGGACAGGTACCTACGAGCAGTACTTC

abundance: NA
d_gene: NA
v_gene: TRBV25-1
j_gene: TRBJ1-4
CDR3aa: CASSASDGEKLFF
CDR3nt: TGTGCCAGCAGTGCCTCGGACGGGGAAAAACTGTTTTTT

abundance: NA
d_gene: TRBD1
v_gene: TRBV5-1
j_gene: TRBJ2-3
CDR3aa: CASRRRDRAGDTQYF
CDR3nt: TGCGCCAGCAGGCGCCGGGACAGGGCTGGAGATACGCAGTATTTT

abundance: many
d_gene: TRBD1
v_gene: TRBV30
j_gene: TRBJ1-5
CDR3aa: CAWSHETGDYEAQHF
CDR3nt: TGTGCCTGGAGTCATGAGACAGGGGATTACGAGGCCCAGCATTTT

abundance: NA
d_gene: NA
v_gene: TRBV5-1
j_gene: TRBJ2-3
CDR3aa: CASSLATDLGTDTQYF
CDR3nt: TGCGCCAGCAGCTTGGCAACGGATCTAGGCACAGATACGCAGTATTTT

abundance: NA
d_gene: NA
v_gene: TRBV7-6
j_gene: TRBJ1-3
CDR3aa: CASSPSPTPSGNTIYF
CDR3nt: TGTGCCAGCAGCCCCAGTCCGACCCCCTCTGGAAACACCATATATTTT

abundance: NA
d_gene: NA
v_gene: TRBV9
j_gene: TRBJ2-3
CDR3aa: CASSVGRSDTQYF
CDR3nt: TGTGCCAGCAGCGTAGGCAGGTCAGATACGCAGTATTTT

abundance: NA
d_gene: NA
v_gene: TRBV6-1
j_gene: TRBJ1-2
CDR3aa: CASSDSINYGYTF
CDR3nt: TGTGCCAGCAGTGACAGTATTAACTATGGCTACACCTTC

abundance: few
d_gene: TRBD2
v_gene: TRBV5-6
j_gene: TRBJ2-4
CDR3aa: CASSSIAGIQYF
CDR3nt: TGTGCCAGCAGCTCGATAGCGGGGATTCAGTACTTC

abundance: few
d_gene: TRBD1
v_gene: TRBV6-6
j_gene: TRBJ1-2
CDR3aa: CASSYNRQGPYGYTF
CDR3nt: TGTGCCAGCAGTTACAATCGACAGGGGCCATATGGCTACACCTTC

abundance: NA
d_gene: TRBD2
v_gene: TRBV9
j_gene: TRBJ2-7
CDR3aa: CASSAGSGNAYEQYF
CDR3nt: TGTGCCAGCAGCGCCGGTAGCGGGAACGCCTACGAGCAGTACTTC

abundance: NA
d_gene: TRBD1
v_gene: TRBV15
j_gene: TRBJ1-5
CDR3aa: CATSRAGQLNQPQHF
CDR3nt: TGTGCCACCAGCAGAGCGGGACAGCTCAATCAGCCCCAGCATTTT

abundance: NA
d_gene: NA
v_gene: TRBV25-1
j_gene: TRBJ1-4
CDR3aa: CASSERENGEKLFF
CDR3nt: TGTGCCAGCAGTGAAAGGGAGAACGGTGAAAAACTGTTTTTT

abundance: NA
d_gene: NA
v_gene: TRBV4-1
j_gene: TRBJ2-5
CDR3aa: CASSQEFGGQETQYF
CDR3nt: TGCGCCAGCAGCCAAGAGTTCGGGGGCCAAGAGACCCAGTACTTC

abundance: few
d_gene: TRBD2
v_gene: TRBV27
j_gene: TRBJ2-2
CDR3aa: CASSPRTSGRRNTGELFF
CDR3nt: TGTGCCAGCAGTCCTAGGACTAGCGGGAGGCGGAACACCGGGGAGCTGTTTTTT

abundance: NA
d_gene: TRBD1
v_gene: TRBV10-3
j_gene: TRBJ1-6
CDR3aa: CAISERGQGVWGYNSPLHF
CDR3nt: TGTGCCATCAGTGAGAGGGGACAGGGAGTTTGGGGCTATAATTCACCCCTCCACTTT

abundance: few
d_gene: TRBD1
v_gene: TRBV4-2
j_gene: TRBJ1-4
CDR3aa: CASSKQGAGTNEKLFF
CDR3nt: TGTGCCAGCAGTAAACAGGGGGCGGGCACTAATGAAAAACTGTTTTTT

abundance: NA
d_gene: NA
v_gene: TRBV30
j_gene: TRBJ1-2
CDR3aa: CAWSGANYGYTF
CDR3nt: TGTGCCTGGTCTGGGGCTAACTATGGCTACACCTTC

abundance: many
d_gene: NA
v_gene: TRBV7-2
j_gene: TRBJ2-7
CDR3aa: CASSFAVEQYF
CDR3nt: TGTGCCAGCAGCTTCGCAGTCGAGCAGTACTTC

abundance: few
d_gene: NA
v_gene: TRBV5-6
j_gene: TRBJ1-2
CDR3aa: CASSLEQDNYGYTF
CDR3nt: TGTGCCAGCAGCTTGGAACAGGATAACTATGGCTACACCTTC

abundance: many
d_gene: TRBD2
v_gene: TRBV27
j_gene: TRBJ2-4
CDR3aa: CASSPTAAGVQYF
CDR3nt: TGTGCCAGCAGTCCCACAGCGGCGGGAGTTCAGTACTTC

abundance: NA
d_gene: TRBD2
v_gene: TRBV30
j_gene: TRBJ2-1
CDR3aa: CAWSVGSGTHNEQFF
CDR3nt: TGTGCCTGGAGTGTAGGTAGCGGGACACACAATGAGCAGTTCTTC

abundance: NA
d_gene: NA
v_gene: TRBV7-9
j_gene: TRBJ2-2
CDR3aa: CASSLDPPSTANTGELFF
CDR3nt: TGTGCCAGCAGCTTAGACCCCCCGTCGACGGCGAACACCGGGGAGCTGTTTTTT

abundance: NA
d_gene: NA
v_gene: TRBV5-5
j_gene: TRBJ2-1
CDR3aa: CASSDEYEQFF
CDR3nt: TGTGCCAGCAGCGACGAATATGAGCAGTTCTTC

abundance: NA
d_gene: NA
v_gene: TRBV5-4
j_gene: TRBJ1-2
CDR3aa: CASSWVSELGYGYTF
CDR3nt: TGTGCCAGCAGCTGGGTTTCGGAATTGGGCTATGGCTACACCTTC